The 7 T cell receptor beta chains given below trace back to one sample, sequenced in a study of cytotoxic CD8 clonotypes in ibrutinib-treated CLL. Only in-frame clones appear in the TCRdb table, and some are missing; sequencing was by immunoSEQ multiplex PCR. The repertoire consists of 200,000 to 250,000 clones, with roughly 74% occurring once and the leading ten covering approximately 15%. The material sequenced was PBMCs, taken after 24 months of ibrutinib treatment. The receptors stem from a human donor with chronic lymphocytic leukemia.

This chain links TRBV9 with TRBJ2-4, with 8 positions matching TRBD1. Germline V gene sequence: CDR1 SGDLS, CDR2 YYNGEE. There are 15 residues in the CDR3. V trimming: 2 bases; J trimming: 4 bases; junction bases outside the gene matches: 5. The CDR3 nucleotides are TGTGCCAGCAGCGTGACAGGGGACCTAAAAAACATTCAGTACTTC. It encodes CASSVTGDLKNIQYF.

The V call is TRBV28, the J call TRBJ1-3; 8 bases agree with TRBD1. Trimming at V came to 2 bases and at J to 1 base, leaving 13 bases not matched to a gene. Germline V gives CDR1 MDHEN, CDR2 SYDVKM. The CDR3 contains 19 residues. The CDR3 sequence: CASSLPNPGQAISGNTIYF. CDR3 nucleotides: TGTGCCAGCAGTTTACCGAACCCGGGACAGGCCATTTCTGGAAACACCATATATTTT. Combining the CDR3 with reference TRBV28 and TRBJ1-3 gives the whole variable domain DVKVTQSSRYLVKRTGEKVFLECVQDMDHENMFWYRQDPGLGLRLIYFSYDVKMKEKGDIPEGYSVSREKKERFSLILESASTNQTSMYLCASSLPNPGQAISGNTIYFGEGSWLTVV.

V and J are TRBV28 and TRBJ2-7, with 7 bases lining up with TRBD1. J gave up 4 bases and V 4 bases, and 7 bases lay outside the gene matches. CDR3 size: 14 residues. Per the germline V gene, CDR1 is MDHEN and CDR2 is SYDVKM. This CDR3 reads CASSSVDREYEQYF. As DNA, the CDR3 is TGTGCCAGCAGTTCAGTCGACAGGGAGTACGAGCAGTACTTC.

The chain recombines TRBV4-3 with TRBJ2-7, with 12 bases fitting TRBD2. CDR1 is LGHNA, CDR2 YSLEER, per germline. The CDR3 is made up of 18 amino acids. With 1 base clipped from V and 0 bases from J, the junction kept 7 bases outside the gene matches. The chain's CDR3 is CASSQGLGLAGTSYEQYF. The DNA for the CDR3 is TGCGCCAGCAGCCAAGGCTTGGGACTAGCGGGTACCTCCTACGAGCAGTACTTC.

This clone was picked up a small number of times. The chain recombines TRBV7-2 with TRBJ1-1; D might be TRBD1 (5 bases). CDR1 is SGHTA, CDR2 FQGNSA, per germline. CDR3 length equals 11 residues. Trimming removed 2 bases at V and 11 bases at J, with 9 bases between. CDR3 in DNA: TGTGCCAGCAGCTTAACCAGGGACGCTTTCTTT. It translates to CASSLTRDAFF. The complete variable domain, with remaining parts taken from reference TRBV7-2 and TRBJ1-1, reads GAGVSQSPSNKVTEKGKDVELRCDPISGHTALYWYRQSLGQGLEFLIYFQGNSAPDKSGLPSDRFSAERTGGSVSTLTIQRTQQEDSAVYLCASSLTRDAFFGQGTRLTVV.

This sequence joins TRBV25-1 and TRBJ2-7; 9 bases agree with TRBD1. The germline CDR1 and CDR2 sequences are MGHDK and SYGVNS. The CDR3 runs 15 residues. V trimming: 1 base; J trimming: 3 bases; junction bases outside the gene matches: 4. In nucleotides, the CDR3 is TGTGCCAGCAGTGAATCCGGGACAGGGAACTACGAGCAGTACTTC. It encodes CASSESGTGNYEQYF.

The J gene is TRBJ2-7, the V gene TRBV5-6, with a possible D match to TRBD2 (6 bases). The CDR3 extends over 14 amino acids. V lost 1 base to trimming and J lost 3 bases, with 11 bases between them. CDR1 and CDR2 from the germline V gene are SGHDT and YYEEEE. CDR3 DNA sequence: TGTGCCAGCAGCTTGTTCTTAGCGGACTACGAGCAGTACTTC. Amino acid sequence: CASSLFLADYEQYF.